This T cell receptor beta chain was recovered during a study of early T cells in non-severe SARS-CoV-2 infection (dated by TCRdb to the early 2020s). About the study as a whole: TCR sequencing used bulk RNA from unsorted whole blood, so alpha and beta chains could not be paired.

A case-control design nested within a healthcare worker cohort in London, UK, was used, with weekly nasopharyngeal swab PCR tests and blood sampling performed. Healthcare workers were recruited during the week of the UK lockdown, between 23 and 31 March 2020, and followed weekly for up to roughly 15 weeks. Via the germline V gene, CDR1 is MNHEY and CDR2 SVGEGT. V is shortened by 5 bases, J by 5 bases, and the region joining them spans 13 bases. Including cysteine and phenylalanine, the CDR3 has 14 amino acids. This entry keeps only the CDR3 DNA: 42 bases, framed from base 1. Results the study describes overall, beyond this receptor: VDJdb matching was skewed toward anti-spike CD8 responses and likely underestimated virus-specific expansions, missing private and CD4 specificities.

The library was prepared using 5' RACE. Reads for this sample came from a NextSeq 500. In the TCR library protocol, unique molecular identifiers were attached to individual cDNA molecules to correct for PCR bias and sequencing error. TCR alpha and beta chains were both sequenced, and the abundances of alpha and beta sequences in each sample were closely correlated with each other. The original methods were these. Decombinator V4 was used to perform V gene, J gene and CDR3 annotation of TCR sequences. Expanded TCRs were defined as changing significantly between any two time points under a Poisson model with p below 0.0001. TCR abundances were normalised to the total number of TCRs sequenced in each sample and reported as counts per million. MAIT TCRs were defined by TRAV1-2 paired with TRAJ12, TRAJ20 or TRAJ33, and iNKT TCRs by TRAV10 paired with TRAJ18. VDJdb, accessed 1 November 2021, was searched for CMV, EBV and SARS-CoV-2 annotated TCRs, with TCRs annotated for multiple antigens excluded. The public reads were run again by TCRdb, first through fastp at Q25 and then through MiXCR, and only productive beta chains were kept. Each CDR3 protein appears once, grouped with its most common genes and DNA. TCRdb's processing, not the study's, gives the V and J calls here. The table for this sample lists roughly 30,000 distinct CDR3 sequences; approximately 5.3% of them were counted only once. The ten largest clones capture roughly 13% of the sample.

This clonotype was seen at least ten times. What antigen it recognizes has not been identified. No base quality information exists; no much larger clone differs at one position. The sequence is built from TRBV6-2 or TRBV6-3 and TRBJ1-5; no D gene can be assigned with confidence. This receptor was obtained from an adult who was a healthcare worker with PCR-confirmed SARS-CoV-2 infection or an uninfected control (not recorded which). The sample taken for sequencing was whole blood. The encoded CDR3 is CASSATLSDQPQHF. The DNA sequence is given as TGTGCCAGCAGTGCCACCCTAAGCGATCAGCCCCAGCATTTT.